The rows below give T cell receptor beta chains drawn from one sample of a study of CD8+ T cells in alopecia areata. Sequencing used immunoSEQ multiplex PCR; TCRdb keeps in-frame clones, though not all of them. The sample comprises 150,000 to 200,000 clones, 50% to 70% of which are singletons, and roughly 14% rests with the top ten. Sample: CD4+ T cells sorted from blood, taken at week 0. These receptors were obtained from a human donor with alopecia areata. CDR3s include the opening cysteine and the closing phenylalanine or tryptophan. A D gene is named only where the DNA matches it firmly. Clone size is stated in some rows and not others, as once, few, many or a class when expanded.

V	D	size	J	DNA	CDR3
TRBV29-1	.	.	TRBJ2-5	TGCAGCGCCGTTAGACAGGCTAGGGAGACCCAGTACTTC	CSAVRQARETQYF
TRBV27	.	.	TRBJ1-4	TGTGCCAGCAGTTTTGGGGGCGGAACTAATGAAAAACTGTTTTTT	CASSFGGGTNEKLFF
TRBV30	TRBD1	once	TRBJ1-3	TGTGCCTGGAGCGGCCCGGGACAGGCTGGAAACACCATATATTTT	CAWSGPGQAGNTIYF
TRBV29-1	.	.	TRBJ2-5	TGCAGCGTTCAAGGTCACCAAGAGACCCAGTACTTC	CSVQGHQETQYF
TRBV29-1	.	.	TRBJ1-1	TGCAGCTTTGGGGGGGGATTGACTGAAGCTTTCTTT	CSFGGGLTEAFF
TRBV5-1	.	.	TRBJ2-2	TGCGCCAGCAGCTTGGCCGTCTCGAACACCGGGGAGCTGTTTTTT	CASSLAVSNTGELFF
TRBV29-1	.	few	TRBJ2-7	TGCAGCGTTGGGCCGGCGACCTACGAGCAGTACTTC	CSVGPATYEQYF
TRBV30	.	.	TRBJ1-2	TGTGCCTATGACGGACGCTCCGGAGTGGGCAACTATGGCTACACCTTC	CAYDGRSGVGNYGYTF
TRBV7-2	.	.	TRBJ2-3	TGTGCCAGCAGCTGGGGAGGCGGGGGCAGAGATACGCAGTATTTT	CASSWGGGGRDTQYF
TRBV2	TRBD1	few	TRBJ1-2	TGTGCCAGCGGAGGGAAGGGGGCCGGGCAGCTTAACTATGGCTACACCTTC	CASGGKGAGQLNYGYTF
TRBV5-4	TRBD2	few	TRBJ2-7	TGTGCCAGCAGCCCAAAGAAGAGCCGCGGGCTAGCGGGTCCGGGAGAGCAGTACTTC	CASSPKKSRGLAGPGEQYF
TRBV6-4	TRBD2	.	TRBJ2-3	TGTGCCAGCAGTAAACGTAGCGGGGGGGCCGGAGATACGCAGTATTTT	CASSKRSGGAGDTQYF
TRBV6-5	TRBD2	few	TRBJ2-7	TGTGCCAGCAGTTACGCCGTTAGCGGGGGCCGCTACGAGCAGTACTTC	CASSYAVSGGRYEQYF
TRBV7-3	.	few	TRBJ1-6	TGTGCCAGCAGCGACTGGACTCGGAATTCACCCCTCCACTTT	CASSDWTRNSPLHF
TRBV27	.	.	TRBJ1-2	TGTGCCAGCAGTTTATCCACAGTGCCGGGGAGAGGCTACACCTTC	CASSLSTVPGRGYTF
TRBV29-1	TRBD1	few	TRBJ2-5	TGCAGCGTTCCCCCGAGAGGGGGCATGGAGACCCAGTACTTC	CSVPPRGGMETQYF
TRBV29-1	.	few	TRBJ1-3	TGCAGCGGCCGGGGCTCTGGAAACACCATATATTTT	CSGRGSGNTIYF
TRBV27	.	.	TRBJ2-1	TGTGCCAGCAGTTTCTCCACAGGGTTTAATGAGCAGTTCTTC	CASSFSTGFNEQFF
TRBV27	.	few	TRBJ1-5	TGTGCCAGCAGCCTTTACAGGGCGCCCCACCAGCCCCAGCATTTT	CASSLYRAPHQPQHF
TRBV9	.	.	TRBJ1-6	TGTGCCAGCAGCGCGTTGGGGTCACCCCTCCACTTT	CASSALGSPLHF
TRBV30	TRBD1	few	TRBJ2-4	TGTGCCTGGAGTGGCAGGGGGTTTCAGTACTTC	CAWSGRGFQYF
TRBV11-2	.	.	TRBJ1-4	TGTGCCAGCAGCTTAGGACGTTGGGATGAAAAACTGTTTTTT	CASSLGRWDEKLFF
TRBV5-6	.	.	TRBJ1-5	TGTGCCAGCAGCACACCAGACGCTGGCAATCAGCCCCAGCATTTT	CASSTPDAGNQPQHF
TRBV7-9	.	.	TRBJ1-1	TGTGCCTCGTCTTTCGCGGGGCGGGGTACTGAAGCTTTCTTT	CASSFAGRGTEAFF
TRBV10-3	TRBD2	.	TRBJ2-3	TGTGCCATCAGGGGACTAGCGGGGGACCCGCGGGATACGCAGTATTTT	CAIRGLAGDPRDTQYF
TRBV30	.	few	TRBJ2-2	TGTGCCTGGAGAAAACGTAGCCCCGGGGAGCTGTTTTTT	CAWRKRSPGELFF
TRBV2	TRBD2	.	TRBJ2-2	TGTGCCAGCAGGCCGGTAGCGGGGGGGCTGGACACCGGGGAGCTGTTTTTT	CASRPVAGGLDTGELFF
TRBV18	.	.	TRBJ2-5	TGTGCCAGCTCATCGCAAGAGACCCAGTACTTC	CASSSQETQYF
TRBV29-1	TRBD2	.	TRBJ2-3	TGCAGCGGATCGGGACGAGCGGGGGGCACTACAGATACGCAGTATTTT	CSGSGRAGGTTDTQYF
TRBV29-1	.	medium-sized	TRBJ2-1	TGCAGCGTTGACAGAGGCAATGAGCAGTTCTTC	CSVDRGNEQFF
TRBV2	TRBD1	.	TRBJ2-2	TGTGCCAGCAGTGAGAGGACAGGGAAAACCGGGGAGCTGTTTTTT	CASSERTGKTGELFF
TRBV5-1	TRBD1	.	TRBJ2-2	TGCGCCAGCAGCGCCGGGACAGGGCGGACCGGGGAGCTGTTTTTT	CASSAGTGRTGELFF
TRBV6-1	.	.	TRBJ2-2	TGTGCCAGCAGTGGATTCCCTTCCACCGGGGAGCTGTTTTTT	CASSGFPSTGELFF
TRBV29-1	TRBD2	few	TRBJ2-3	TGCAGCGCCCGTGGTTTGGAGCGGGGCAGCACAGATACGCAGTATTTT	CSARGLERGSTDTQYF
TRBV6-5	.	.	TRBJ2-7	TGTGCCAGCAGCGAACAGAGCTCCTACGAGCAGTACTTC	CASSEQSSYEQYF
TRBV5-1	TRBD2	.	TRBJ2-7	TGCGCCAGCAGCTATGGAGCGGGGGCGGCCTACGAGCAGTACTTC	CASSYGAGAAYEQYF
TRBV10-3	TRBD2	few	TRBJ2-1	TGTGCCATCAGTGATCCGGGACTAGCGGTGGATGAGCAGTTCTTC	CAISDPGLAVDEQFF
TRBV7-9	.	many	TRBJ2-3	TGTGCCAGCAGTTCGAGGGGTCCAGATACGCAGTATTTT	CASSSRGPDTQYF
TRBV27	.	once	TRBJ1-2	TGTGCCAGCAGCCAAAGGGGTAACTATGGCTACACCTTC	CASSQRGNYGYTF
TRBV2	.	.	TRBJ1-5	TGTGCCAGCAGCCCGAGTACAGGGCGTCAGCCCCAGCATTTT	CASSPSTGRQPQHF
TRBV7-9	TRBD1	.	TRBJ1-5	TGTGCCAGCAGCCCAGGGGTGTCAGGGGGGAATCAGCCCCAGCATTTT	CASSPGVSGGNQPQHF
TRBV5-1	.	.	TRBJ2-6	TGCGCCAGCACCCCACCATCCTCTGGGGCCAACGTCCTGACTTTC	CASTPPSSGANVLTF
TRBV4-2	.	once	TRBJ1-5	TGTGCCAGCAGCCAGGCTGGACAGAGCAATCAGCCCCAGCATTTT	CASSQAGQSNQPQHF
TRBV7-9	TRBD1	.	TRBJ1-2	TGTGCCAGCAGCCACACGAACAGGGGGGAAGGCTACACCTTC	CASSHTNRGEGYTF
TRBV7-2	.	.	TRBJ1-2	TGTGCCAGCAGCTTAAAACCGTTCTATGGCTACACCTTC	CASSLKPFYGYTF
TRBV6-5	.	.	TRBJ1-5	TGTGCCAGCAGTGTAGGGGAAGTTCAGCCCCAGCATTTT	CASSVGEVQPQHF
TRBV6-5	.	.	TRBJ2-7	TGTGCCAGCAGTTACGGGCCATCTTCCTACGAGCAGTACTTC	CASSYGPSSYEQYF
TRBV29-1	.	.	TRBJ1-5	TGCAGCGTTGTGATGGCCTCCGGGGGGAGCAATCAGCCCCAGCATTTT	CSVVMASGGSNQPQHF
TRBV29-1	TRBD1	.	TRBJ2-5	TGCAGCGGGGGGACAGCCCAAGAGACCCAGTACTTC	CSGGTAQETQYF
TRBV9	.	once	TRBJ1-2	TGTGCCAGCAGCCCCCAGGATGGTGGCTACACCTTC	CASSPQDGGYTF
TRBV5-6	TRBD1	once	TRBJ2-2	TGTGCCAGCATCGGGACAGGTCGGGTAGGGGAGCTGTTTTTT	CASIGTGRVGELFF
TRBV19	TRBD1	.	TRBJ1-1	TGTGCCAGTAGTATTAGGGACAGACAAGCTTTCTTT	CASSIRDRQAFF
TRBV29-1	.	.	TRBJ2-7	TGCAGCGTTGTGGTCGCCGGGGCCTCCTACGAGCAGTACTTC	CSVVVAGASYEQYF
TRBV7-8	TRBD2	.	TRBJ2-5	TGTGCCAGCAGCAGCTTTCGGACTAGCGGGGGGCCCCGCCGCTTCGGGGAGACCCAGTACTTC	CASSSFRTSGGPRRFGETQYF
TRBV4-2	TRBD1	.	TRBJ1-1	TGTGCCAGCAGCCAGGGACAGGCAGCTTTCTTT	CASSQGQAAFF